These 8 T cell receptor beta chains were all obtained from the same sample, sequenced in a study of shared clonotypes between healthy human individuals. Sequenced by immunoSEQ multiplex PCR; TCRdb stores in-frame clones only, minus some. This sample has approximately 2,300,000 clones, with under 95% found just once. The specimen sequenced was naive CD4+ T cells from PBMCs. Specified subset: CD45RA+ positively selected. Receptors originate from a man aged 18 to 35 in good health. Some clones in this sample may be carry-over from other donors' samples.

The CDR3 region is CASSGPRGRHNEQFF. CDR3 nucleotide sequence: TGTGCCAGCAGCGGTCCTAGGGGGCGGCACAATGAGCAGTTCTTC. The chain recombines TRBV5-4 with TRBJ2-1; 7 bases fit TRBD1. The trim removed 4 bases at V and 5 bases at J, leaving 9 bases unmatched. The CDR3 runs to 15 residues. The V gene's germline CDR1 is SGHNT and CDR2 YYREEE (reference sequence).

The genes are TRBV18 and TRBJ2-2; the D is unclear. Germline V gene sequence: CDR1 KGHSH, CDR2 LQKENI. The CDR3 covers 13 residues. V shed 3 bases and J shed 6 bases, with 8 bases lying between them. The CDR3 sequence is CASSPLGPGELFF. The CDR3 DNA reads TGTGCCAGCTCACCCCTTGGACCCGGGGAGCTGTTTTTT.

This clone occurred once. Here the CDR3 reads CASSTTGSGNTIYF. The CDR3 DNA follows: TGTGCCAGCAGCACCACAGGGTCGGGAAACACCATATATTTT. The rearrangement uses TRBV9 and TRBJ1-3; TRBD1 is a possible D gene (6 bases). The CDR3 spans 14 residues. V dropped 4 bases and J dropped 4 bases, with 12 bases sitting between them. The germline CDR1 and CDR2 sequences are SGDLS and YYNGEE.

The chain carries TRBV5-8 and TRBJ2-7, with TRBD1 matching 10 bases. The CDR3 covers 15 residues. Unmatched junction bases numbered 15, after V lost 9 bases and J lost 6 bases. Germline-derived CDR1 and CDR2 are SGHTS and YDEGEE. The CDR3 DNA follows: TGTGCCACACTTAGTCCGGGACAGGGGAATCGCGAGCAGTACTTC. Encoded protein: CATLSPGQGNREQYF.

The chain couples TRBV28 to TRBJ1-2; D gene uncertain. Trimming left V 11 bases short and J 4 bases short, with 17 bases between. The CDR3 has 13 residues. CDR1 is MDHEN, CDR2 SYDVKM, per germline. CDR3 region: CASRRAGSYGYTF. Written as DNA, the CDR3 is TGTGCCTCCCGGAGGGCGGGGAGCTATGGCTACACCTTC.

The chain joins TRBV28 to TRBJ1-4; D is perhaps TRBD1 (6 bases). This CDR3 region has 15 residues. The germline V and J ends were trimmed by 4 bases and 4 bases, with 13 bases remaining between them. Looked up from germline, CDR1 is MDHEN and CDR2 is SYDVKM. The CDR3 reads CASSSGTGNNEKLFF. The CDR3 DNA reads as TGTGCCAGCAGTTCCGGAACAGGGAATAATGAAAAACTGTTTTTT.

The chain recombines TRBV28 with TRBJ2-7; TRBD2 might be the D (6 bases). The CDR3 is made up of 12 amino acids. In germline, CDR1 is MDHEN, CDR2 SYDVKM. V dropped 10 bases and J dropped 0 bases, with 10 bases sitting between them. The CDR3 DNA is TGTGCCACCATAGCGGTCTCCTACGAGCAGTACTTC. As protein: CATIAVSYEQYF.

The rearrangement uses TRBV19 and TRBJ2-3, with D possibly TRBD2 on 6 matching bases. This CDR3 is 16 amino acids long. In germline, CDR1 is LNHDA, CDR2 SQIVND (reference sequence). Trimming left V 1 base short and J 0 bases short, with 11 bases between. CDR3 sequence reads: CASSIGYGTSTDTQYF. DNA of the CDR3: TGTGCCAGTAGTATAGGCTACGGGACTAGCACAGATACGCAGTATTTT.